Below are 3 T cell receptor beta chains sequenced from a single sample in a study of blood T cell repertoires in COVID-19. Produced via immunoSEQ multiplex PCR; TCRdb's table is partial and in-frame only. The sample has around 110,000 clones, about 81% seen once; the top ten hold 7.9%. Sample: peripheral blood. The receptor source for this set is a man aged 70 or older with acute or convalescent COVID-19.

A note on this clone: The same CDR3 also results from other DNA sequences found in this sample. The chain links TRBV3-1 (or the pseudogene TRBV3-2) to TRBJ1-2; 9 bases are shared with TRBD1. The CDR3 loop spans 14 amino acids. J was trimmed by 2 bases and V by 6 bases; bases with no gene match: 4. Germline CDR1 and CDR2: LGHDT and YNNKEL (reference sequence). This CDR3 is CASSRGQGNYGYTF. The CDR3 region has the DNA TGTGCCAGCAGTAGGGGACAGGGCAACTATGGCTACACCTTC.

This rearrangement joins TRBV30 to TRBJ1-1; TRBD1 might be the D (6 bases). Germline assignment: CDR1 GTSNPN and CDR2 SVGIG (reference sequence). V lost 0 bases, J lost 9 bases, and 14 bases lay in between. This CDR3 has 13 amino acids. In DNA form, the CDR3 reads TGTGCCTGGAGTGTAAGGGCAGGGGCCAAAGCTTTCTTT. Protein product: CAWSVRAGAKAFF.

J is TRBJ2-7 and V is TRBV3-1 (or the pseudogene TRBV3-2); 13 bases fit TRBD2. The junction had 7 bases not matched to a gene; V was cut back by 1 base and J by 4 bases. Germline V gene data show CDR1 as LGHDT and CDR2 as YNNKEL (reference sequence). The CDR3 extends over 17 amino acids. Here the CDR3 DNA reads TGTGCCAGCAGCCAAGGGCCCCCGGGACTAGCGGGGTACGAGCAGTACTTC. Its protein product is CASSQGPPGLAGYEQYF.